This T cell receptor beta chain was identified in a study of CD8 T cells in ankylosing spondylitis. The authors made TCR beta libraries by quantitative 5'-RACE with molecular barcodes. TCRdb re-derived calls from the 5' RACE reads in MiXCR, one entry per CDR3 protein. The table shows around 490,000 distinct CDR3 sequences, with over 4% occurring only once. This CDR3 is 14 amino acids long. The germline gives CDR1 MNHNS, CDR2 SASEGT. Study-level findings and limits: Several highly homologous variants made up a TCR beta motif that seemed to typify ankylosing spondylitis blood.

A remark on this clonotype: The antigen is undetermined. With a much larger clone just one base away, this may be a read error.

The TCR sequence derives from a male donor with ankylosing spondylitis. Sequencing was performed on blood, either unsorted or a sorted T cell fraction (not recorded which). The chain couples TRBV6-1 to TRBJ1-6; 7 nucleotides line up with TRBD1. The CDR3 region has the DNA TGTGCCAGCAGCCACAGGGGAGATAATTCACCCTTCCACTTT. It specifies CASSHRGDNSPFHF.